This T cell receptor (beta chain) was identified during a study of blood T cell repertoires in COVID-19. Study-wide context: Sites in the United States, Italy and Spain provided acute and convalescent COVID-19 samples. Nucleic acid was either cDNA or gDNA, and it came from T cells, B-cell-depleted T cells, or PBMCs.

The authors' processing: Reference gene primer amplification in the assay estimated nucleated cell counts. Clones were read by immunoSEQ multiplex PCR, and TCRdb kept only the in-frame ones, dropping some. Clonal size and the V and J genes are those of that table, whereas D and trimming came from the DNA. The table shows about 60,000 clones, with approximately 91% occurring only once. CDR3 length equals 15 residues. Deletions cut 5 bases from V and 6 bases from J, with 16 bases between. The germline V gene has CDR1 MNHEY and CDR2 SVGEGT. Specimen: peripheral blood. The chain carries TRBV6-2 or TRBV6-3 and TRBJ2-2, with D tentatively TRBD2 (6 bases). The sequence was obtained from a human donor in a cohort sampled during active COVID-19. The CDR3 DNA is TGTGCCAGCAGTCGACTAGTTCTAGGGCCCGGGGAGCTGTTTTTT. Translated, it gives CASSRLVLGPGELFF.